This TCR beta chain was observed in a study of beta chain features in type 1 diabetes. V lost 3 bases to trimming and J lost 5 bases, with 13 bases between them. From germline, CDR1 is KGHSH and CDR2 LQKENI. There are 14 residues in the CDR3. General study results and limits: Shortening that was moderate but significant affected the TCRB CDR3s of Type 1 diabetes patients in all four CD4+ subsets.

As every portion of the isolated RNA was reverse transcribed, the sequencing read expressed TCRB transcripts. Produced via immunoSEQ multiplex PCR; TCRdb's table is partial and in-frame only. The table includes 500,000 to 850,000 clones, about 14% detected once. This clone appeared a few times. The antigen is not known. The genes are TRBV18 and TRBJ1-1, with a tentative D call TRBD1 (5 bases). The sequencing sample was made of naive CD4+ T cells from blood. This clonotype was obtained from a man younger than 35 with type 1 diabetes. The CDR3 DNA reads TGTGCCAGCTCACCCGACCAAAGGGGAACTGAAGCTTTCTTT. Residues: CASSPDQRGTEAFF.